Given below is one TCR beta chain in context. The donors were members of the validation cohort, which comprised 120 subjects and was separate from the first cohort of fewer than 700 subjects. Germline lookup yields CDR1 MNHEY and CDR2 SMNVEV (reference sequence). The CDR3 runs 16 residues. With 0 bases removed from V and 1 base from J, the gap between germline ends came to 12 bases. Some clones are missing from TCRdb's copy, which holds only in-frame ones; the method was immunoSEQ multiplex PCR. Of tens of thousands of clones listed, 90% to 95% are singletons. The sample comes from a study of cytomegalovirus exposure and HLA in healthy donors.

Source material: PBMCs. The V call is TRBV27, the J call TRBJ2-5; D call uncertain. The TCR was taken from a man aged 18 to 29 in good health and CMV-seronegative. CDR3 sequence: CASSLSFEAVQETQYF. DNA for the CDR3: TGTGCCAGCAGTTTATCGTTTGAGGCCGTCCAAGAGACCCAGTACTTC.